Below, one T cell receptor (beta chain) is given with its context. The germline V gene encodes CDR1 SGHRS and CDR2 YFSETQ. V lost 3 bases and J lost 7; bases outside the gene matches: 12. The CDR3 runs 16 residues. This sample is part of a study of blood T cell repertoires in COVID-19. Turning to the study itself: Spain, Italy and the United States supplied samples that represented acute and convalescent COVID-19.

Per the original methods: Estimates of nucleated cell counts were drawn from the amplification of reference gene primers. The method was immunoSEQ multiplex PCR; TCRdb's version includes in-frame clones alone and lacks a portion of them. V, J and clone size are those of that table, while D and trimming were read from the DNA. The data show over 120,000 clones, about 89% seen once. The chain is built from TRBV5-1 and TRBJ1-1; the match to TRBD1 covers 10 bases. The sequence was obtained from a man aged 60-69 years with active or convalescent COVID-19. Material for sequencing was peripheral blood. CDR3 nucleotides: TGCGCCAGCAGCTCGGGACAGGGGCTACTAGGGAATGAAGCTTTCTTT. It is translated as CASSSGQGLLGNEAFF.